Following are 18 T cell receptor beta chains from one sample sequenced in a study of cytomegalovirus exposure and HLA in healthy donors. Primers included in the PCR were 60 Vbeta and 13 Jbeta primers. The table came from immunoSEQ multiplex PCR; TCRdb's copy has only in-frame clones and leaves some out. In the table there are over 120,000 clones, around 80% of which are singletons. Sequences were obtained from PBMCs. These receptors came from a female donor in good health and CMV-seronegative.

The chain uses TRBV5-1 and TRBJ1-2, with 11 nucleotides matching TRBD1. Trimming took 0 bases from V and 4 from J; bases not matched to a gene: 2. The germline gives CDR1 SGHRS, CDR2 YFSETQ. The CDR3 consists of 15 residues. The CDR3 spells CASSLAGTGGYGYTF. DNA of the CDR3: TGCGCCAGCAGCTTGGCCGGGACAGGGGGCTATGGCTACACCTTC.

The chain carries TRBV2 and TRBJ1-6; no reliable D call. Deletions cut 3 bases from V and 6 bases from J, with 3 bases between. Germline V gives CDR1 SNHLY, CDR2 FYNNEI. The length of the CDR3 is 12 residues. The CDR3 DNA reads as TGTGCCAGCAGTGACTTTAATTCACCCCTCCACTTT. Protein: CASSDFNSPLHF. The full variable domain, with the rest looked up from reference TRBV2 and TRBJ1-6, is EPEVTQTPSHQVTQMGQEVILRCVPISNHLYFYWYRQILGQKVEFLVSFYNNEISEKSEIFDDQFSVERPDGSNFTLKIRSTKLEDSAMYFCASSDFNSPLHFGNGTRLTVT.

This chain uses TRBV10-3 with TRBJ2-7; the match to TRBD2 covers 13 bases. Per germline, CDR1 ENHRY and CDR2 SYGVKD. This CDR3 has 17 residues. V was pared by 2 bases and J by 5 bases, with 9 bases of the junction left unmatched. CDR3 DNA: TGTGCCATCAGTGAGACGATCGGACTAGCGGGAGTCCACGAGCAGTACTTC. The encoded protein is CAISETIGLAGVHEQYF.

The CDR3 bases are TGTGCCAGCAGCCCGCGGGGGGGCCATAGCTCCTATAATTCACCCCTCCACTTT. Protein sequence: CASSPRGGHSSYNSPLHF. The rearrangement joins TRBV7-8 to TRBJ1-6, with D possibly matching TRBD1 (6 bases). Looked up from germline, CDR1 is SGHVS and CDR2 is FQNEAQ. V was shortened by 5 bases and J by 0 bases, with 17 bases between the two germline ends. The CDR3 contains 18 residues.

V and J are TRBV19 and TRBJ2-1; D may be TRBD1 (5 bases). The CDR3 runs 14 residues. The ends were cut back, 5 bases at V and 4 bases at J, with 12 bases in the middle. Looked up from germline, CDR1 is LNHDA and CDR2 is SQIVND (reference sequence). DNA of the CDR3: TGTGCCAGTAGTTCGGACAACGGATACAATGAGCAGTTCTTC. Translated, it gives CASSSDNGYNEQFF.

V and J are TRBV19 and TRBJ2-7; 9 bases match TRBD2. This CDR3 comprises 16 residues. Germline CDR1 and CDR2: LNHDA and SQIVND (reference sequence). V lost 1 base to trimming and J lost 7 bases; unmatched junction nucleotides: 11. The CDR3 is CASSIVRLADLKEQYF. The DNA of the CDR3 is TGTGCCAGTAGTATAGTCCGACTAGCGGACCTGAAGGAGCAGTACTTC.

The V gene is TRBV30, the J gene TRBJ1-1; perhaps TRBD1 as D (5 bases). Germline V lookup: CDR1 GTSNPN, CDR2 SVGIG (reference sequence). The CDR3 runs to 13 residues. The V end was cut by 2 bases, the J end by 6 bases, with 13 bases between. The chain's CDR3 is CAWSLRRGAEAFF. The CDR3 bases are TGTGCCTGGAGTCTTCGTAGGGGCGCTGAAGCTTTCTTT.

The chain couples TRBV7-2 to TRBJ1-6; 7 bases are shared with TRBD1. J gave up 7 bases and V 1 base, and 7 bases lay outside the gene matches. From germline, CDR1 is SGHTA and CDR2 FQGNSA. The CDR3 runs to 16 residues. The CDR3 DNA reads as TGTGCCAGCAGCTTAGATGGGACAGACAAAAATTCACCCCTCCACTTT. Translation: CASSLDGTDKNSPLHF.

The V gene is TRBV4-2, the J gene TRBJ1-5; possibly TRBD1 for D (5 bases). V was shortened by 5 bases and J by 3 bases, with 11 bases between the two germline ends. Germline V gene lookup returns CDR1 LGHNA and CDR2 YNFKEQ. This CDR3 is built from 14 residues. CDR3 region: CASSSGHTNQPQHF. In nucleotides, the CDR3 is TGTGCCAGCAGCTCCGGACATACCAATCAGCCCCAGCATTTT.

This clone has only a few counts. CDR3 DNA sequence: TGTGCCAGCAGCCAGGCAGGTGTGCGAGGAAACACCATATATTTT. Translation gives CASSQAGVRGNTIYF. The chain uses TRBV4-2 and TRBJ1-3; D ambiguous. Germline CDR1 LGHNA, CDR2 YNFKEQ. This CDR3 is built from 15 residues. V shed 3 bases and J shed 4 bases, with 13 bases lying between them.

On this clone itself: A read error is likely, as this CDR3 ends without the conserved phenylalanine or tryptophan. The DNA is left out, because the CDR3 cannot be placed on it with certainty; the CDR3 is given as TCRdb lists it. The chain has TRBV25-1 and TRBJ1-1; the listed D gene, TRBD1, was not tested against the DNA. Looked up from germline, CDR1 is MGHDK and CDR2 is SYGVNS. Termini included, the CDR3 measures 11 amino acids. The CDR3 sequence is CASSRDRGKRI.

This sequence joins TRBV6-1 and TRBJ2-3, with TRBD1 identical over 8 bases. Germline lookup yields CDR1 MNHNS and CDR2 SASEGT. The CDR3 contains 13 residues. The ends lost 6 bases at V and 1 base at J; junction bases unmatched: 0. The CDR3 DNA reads TGTGCCAGCAGGGACAGGGGCACAGATACGCAGTATTTT. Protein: CASRDRGTDTQYF.

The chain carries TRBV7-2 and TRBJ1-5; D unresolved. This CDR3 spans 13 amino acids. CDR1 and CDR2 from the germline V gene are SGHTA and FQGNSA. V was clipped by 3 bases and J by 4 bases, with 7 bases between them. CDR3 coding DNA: TGTGCCAGCAGCTTTGTCCCTAATCAGCCCCAGCATTTT. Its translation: CASSFVPNQPQHF. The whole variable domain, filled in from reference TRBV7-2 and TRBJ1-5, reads GAGVSQSPSNKVTEKGKDVELRCDPISGHTALYWYRQSLGQGLEFLIYFQGNSAPDKSGLPSDRFSAERTGGSVSTLTIQRTQQEDSAVYLCASSFVPNQPQHFGDGTRLSIL.

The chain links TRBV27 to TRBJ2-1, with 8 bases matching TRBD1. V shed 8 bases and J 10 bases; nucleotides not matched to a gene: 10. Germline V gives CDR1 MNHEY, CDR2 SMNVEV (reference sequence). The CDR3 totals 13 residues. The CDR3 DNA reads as TGTGCCAGCTTGAAGACAGGGGAAGGAGAGCAGTTCTTC. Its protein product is CASLKTGEGEQFF.

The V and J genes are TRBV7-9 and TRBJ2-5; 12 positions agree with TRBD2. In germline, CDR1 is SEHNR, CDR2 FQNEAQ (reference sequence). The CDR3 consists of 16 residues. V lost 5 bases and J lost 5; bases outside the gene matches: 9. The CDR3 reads CASSLTSGGVGETQYF. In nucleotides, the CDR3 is TGTGCCAGCAGCCTGACTAGCGGGGGAGTTGGTGAGACCCAGTACTTC.

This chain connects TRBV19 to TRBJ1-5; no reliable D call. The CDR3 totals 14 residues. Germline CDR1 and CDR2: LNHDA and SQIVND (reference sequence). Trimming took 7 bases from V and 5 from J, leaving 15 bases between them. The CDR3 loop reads CASNETPRDQPQHF. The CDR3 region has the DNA TGTGCCAGTAATGAGACACCGAGGGATCAGCCCCAGCATTTT.

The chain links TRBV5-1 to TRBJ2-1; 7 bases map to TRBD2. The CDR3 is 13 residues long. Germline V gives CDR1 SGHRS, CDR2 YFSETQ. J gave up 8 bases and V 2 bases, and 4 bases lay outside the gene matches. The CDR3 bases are TGCGCCAGCAGCTTTCGGGGAGGGGATGAGCAGTTCTTC. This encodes CASSFRGGDEQFF.

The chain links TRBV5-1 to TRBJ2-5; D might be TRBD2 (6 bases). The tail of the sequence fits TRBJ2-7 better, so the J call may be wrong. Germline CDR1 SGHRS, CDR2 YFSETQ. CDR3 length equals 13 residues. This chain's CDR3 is CASRGTGLYEQYF. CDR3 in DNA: TGCGCCAGCAGGGGGACGGGACTCTACGAGCAGTACTTC.